This TCR beta chain was identified in a study of PD-L1 blockade in urothelial cancer. All patients carried locally advanced or metastatic urothelial carcinoma. TCRdb's copy holds only in-frame clones and misses some; the assay was immunoSEQ multiplex PCR. The data hold fewer than 130,000 clones, with over 75% observed a single time. J gave up 2 bases and V 2 bases, and 13 bases lay outside the gene matches. The CDR3 has 17 residues. Germline V CDR1 and CDR2: SGDLS, YYNGEE. The chain joins TRBV9 to TRBJ2-7, with TRBD2 matching over 7 bases. This clonotype originated in a man aged 50 to 59 with urothelial cancer. The input for sequencing was PBMCs, taken around atezolizumab (anti-PD-L1) treatment. The CDR3 DNA sequence: TGTGCCAGCAGCGTTAGCGGGTCCGGGAGCGACGCCTACGAGCAGTACTTC. It is translated as CASSVSGSGSDAYEQYF.